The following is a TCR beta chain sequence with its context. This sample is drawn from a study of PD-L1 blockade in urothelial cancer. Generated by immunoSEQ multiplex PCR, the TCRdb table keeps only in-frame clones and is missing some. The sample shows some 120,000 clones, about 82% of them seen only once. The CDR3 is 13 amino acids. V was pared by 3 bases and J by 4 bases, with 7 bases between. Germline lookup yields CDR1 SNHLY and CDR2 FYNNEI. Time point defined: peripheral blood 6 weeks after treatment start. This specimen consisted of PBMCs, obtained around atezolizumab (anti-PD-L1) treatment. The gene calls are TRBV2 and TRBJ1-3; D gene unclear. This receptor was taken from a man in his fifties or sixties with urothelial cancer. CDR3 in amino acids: CASSDSAGNTIYF. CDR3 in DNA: TGTGCCAGCAGTGACAGCGCAGGAAACACCATATATTTT.